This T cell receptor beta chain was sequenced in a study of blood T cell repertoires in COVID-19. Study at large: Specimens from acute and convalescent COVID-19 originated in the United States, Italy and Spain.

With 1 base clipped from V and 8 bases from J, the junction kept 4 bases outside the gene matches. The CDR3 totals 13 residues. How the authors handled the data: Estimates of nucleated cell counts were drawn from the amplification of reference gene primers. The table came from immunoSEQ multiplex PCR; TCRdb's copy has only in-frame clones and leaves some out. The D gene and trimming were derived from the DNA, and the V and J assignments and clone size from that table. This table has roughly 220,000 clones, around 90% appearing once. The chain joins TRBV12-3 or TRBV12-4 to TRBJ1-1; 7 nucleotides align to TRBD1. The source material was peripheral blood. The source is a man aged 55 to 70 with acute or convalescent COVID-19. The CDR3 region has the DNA TGTGCCAGCAGTTTAGGGTTCAGGGGGGAAGCTTTCTTT. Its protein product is CASSLGFRGEAFF.